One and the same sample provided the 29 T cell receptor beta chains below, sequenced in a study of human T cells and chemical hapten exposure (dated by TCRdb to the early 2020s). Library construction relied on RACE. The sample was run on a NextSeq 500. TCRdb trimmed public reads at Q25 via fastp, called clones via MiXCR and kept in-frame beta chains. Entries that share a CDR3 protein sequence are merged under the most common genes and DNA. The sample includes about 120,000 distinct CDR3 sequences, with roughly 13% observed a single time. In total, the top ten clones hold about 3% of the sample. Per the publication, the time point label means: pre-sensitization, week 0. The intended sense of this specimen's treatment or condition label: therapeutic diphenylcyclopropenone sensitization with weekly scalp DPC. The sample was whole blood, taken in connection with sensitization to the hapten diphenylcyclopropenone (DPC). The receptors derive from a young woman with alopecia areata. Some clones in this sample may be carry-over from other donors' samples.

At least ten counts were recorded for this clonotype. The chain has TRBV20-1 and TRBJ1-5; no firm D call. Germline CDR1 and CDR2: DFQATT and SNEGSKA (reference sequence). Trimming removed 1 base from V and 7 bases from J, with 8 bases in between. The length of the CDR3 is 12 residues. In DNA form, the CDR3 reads TGCAGTGCTAGAGCCGGTGCCCAGCCCCAGCATTTT. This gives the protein CSARAGAQPQHF.

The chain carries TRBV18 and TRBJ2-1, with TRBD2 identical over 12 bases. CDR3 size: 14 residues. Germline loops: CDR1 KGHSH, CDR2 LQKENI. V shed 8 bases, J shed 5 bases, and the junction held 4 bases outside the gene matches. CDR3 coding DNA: TGTGCCAGCGCCCTAGCGGGGGGGCACAATGAGCAGTTCTTC. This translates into CASALAGGHNEQFF.

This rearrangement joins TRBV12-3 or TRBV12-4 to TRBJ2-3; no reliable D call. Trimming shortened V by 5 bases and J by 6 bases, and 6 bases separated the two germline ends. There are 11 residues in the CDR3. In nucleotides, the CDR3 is TGTGCCAGCAGTAGAGTCGATACGCAGTATTTT. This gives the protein CASSRVDTQYF.

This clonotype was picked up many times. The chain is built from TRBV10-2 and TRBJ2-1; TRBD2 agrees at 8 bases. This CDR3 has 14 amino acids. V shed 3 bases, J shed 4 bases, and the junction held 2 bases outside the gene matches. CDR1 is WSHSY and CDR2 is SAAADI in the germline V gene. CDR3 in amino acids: CASSDERGYNEQFF. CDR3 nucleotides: TGCGCCAGCAGTGATGAGCGGGGGTACAATGAGCAGTTCTTC.

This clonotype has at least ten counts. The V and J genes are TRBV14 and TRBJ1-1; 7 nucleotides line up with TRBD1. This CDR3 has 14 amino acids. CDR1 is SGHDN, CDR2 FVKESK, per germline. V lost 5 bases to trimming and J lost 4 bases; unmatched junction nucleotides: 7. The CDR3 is CASSRGAGGTEAFF. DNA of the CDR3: TGTGCCAGCAGCAGGGGCGCAGGGGGCACTGAAGCTTTCTTT. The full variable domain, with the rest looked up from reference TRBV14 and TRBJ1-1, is EAGVTQFPSHSVIEKGQTVTLRCDPISGHDNLYWYRRVMGKEIKFLLHFVKESKQDESGMPNNRFLAERTGGTYSTLKVQPAELEDSGVYFCASSRGAGGTEAFFGQGTRLTVV.

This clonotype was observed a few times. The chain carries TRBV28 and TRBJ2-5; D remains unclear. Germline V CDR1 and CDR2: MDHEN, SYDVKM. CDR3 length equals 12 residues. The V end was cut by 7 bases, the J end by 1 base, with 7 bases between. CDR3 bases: TGTGCCAGCATGATAGGCCAAGAGACCCAGTACTTC. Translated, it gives CASMIGQETQYF.

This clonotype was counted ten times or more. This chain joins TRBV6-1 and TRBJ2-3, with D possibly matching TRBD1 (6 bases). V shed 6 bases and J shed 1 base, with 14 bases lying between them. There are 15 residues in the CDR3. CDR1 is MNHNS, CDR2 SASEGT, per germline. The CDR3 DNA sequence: TGTGCCAGCAGACCGTTAAGGACAGGCACAGATACGCAGTATTTT. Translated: CASRPLRTGTDTQYF.

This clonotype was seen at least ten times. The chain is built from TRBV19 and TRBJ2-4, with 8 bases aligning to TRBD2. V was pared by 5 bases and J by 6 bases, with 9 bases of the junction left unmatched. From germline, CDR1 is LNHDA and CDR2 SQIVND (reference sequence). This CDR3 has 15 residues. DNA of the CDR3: TGTGCCAGTAGTCTCCAGCGGGGGAGGAGAAACATTCAGTACTTC. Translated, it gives CASSLQRGRRNIQYF.

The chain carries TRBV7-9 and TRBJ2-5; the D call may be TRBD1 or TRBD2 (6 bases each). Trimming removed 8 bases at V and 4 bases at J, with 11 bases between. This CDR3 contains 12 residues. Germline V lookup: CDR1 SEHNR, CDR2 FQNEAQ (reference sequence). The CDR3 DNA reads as TGTGCCAGCTGTCGGGGGCCAGAGACCCAGTACTTC. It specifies CASCRGPETQYF.

CDR3 nucleotide sequence: TGTGCCAGCAGCTCCCGACTGGGAAATCGAGAAAAACTGTTTTTT. Its protein product is CASSSRLGNREKLFF. The gene calls are TRBV7-9 and TRBJ1-4; D is unresolved. Trimming took off 4 bases at V and 8 bases at J, with 17 bases between the two ends. Germline V gives CDR1 SEHNR, CDR2 FQNEAQ (reference sequence). The CDR3 covers 15 residues.

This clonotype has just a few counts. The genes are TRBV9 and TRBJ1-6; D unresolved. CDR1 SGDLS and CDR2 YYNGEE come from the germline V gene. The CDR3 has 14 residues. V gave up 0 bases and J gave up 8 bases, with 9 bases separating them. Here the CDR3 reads CASSVAGRHSPLHF. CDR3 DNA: TGTGCCAGCAGCGTAGCTGGGAGACATTCACCCCTCCACTTT.

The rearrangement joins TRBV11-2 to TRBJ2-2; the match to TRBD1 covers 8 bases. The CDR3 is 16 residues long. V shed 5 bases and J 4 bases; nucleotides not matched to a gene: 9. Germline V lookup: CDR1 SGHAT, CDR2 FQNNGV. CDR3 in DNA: TGTGCCAGCAGCGCCACCCGGACAGGGCGCACCGGGGAGCTGTTTTTT. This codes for CASSATRTGRTGELFF. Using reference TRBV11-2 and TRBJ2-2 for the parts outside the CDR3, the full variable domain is EAGVAQSPRYKIIEKRQSVAFWCNPISGHATLYWYQQILGQGPKLLIQFQNNGVVDDSQLPKDRFSAERLKGVDSTLKIQPAKLEDSAVYLCASSATRTGRTGELFFGEGSRLTVL.

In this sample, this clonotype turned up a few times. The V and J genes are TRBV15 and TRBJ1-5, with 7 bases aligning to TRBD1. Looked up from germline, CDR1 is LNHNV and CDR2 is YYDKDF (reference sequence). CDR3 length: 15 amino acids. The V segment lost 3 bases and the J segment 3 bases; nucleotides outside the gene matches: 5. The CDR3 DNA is TGTGCCACCAGCAGTCCCCAGGGGGTCAATCAGCCCCAGCATTTT. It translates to CATSSPQGVNQPQHF.

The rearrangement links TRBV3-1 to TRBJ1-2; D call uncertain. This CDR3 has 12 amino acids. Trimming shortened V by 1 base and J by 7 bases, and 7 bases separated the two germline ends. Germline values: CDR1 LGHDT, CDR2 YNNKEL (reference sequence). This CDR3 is CASSQAGGGYTF. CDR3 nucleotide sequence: TGTGCCAGCAGCCAAGCTGGTGGTGGCTACACCTTC.

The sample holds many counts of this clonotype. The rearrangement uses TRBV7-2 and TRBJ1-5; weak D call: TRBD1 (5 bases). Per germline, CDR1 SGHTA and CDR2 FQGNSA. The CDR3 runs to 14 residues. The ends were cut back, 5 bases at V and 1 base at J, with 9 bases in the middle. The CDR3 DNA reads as TGTGCCAGCAGCCCAGGGTCGAGCAATCAGCCCCAGCATTTT. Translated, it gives CASSPGSSNQPQHF. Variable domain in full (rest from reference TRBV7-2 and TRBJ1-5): GAGVSQSPSNKVTEKGKDVELRCDPISGHTALYWYRQSLGQGLEFLIYFQGNSAPDKSGLPSDRFSAERTGGSVSTLTIQRTQQEDSAVYLCASSPGSSNQPQHFGDGTRLSIL.

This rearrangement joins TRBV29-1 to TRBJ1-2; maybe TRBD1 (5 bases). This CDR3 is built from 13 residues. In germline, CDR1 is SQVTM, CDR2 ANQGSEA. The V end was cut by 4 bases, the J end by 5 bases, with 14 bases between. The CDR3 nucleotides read TGCAGCGTTGCACAGGCCTTAACATATGGCTACACCTTC. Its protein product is CSVAQALTYGYTF.

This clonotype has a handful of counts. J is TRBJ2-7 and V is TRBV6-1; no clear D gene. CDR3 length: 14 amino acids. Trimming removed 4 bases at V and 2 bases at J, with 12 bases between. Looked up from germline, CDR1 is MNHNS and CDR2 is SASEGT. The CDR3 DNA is TGTGCCAGCAGTGCCCGCCACACAGCCTACGAGCAGTACTTC. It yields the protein CASSARHTAYEQYF.

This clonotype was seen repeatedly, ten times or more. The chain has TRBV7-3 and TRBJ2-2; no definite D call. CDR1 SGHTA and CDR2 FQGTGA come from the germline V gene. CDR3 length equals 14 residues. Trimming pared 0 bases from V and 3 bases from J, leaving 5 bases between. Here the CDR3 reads CASSLTRDTGELFF. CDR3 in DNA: TGTGCCAGCAGCTTAACCCGGGACACCGGGGAGCTGTTTTTT.

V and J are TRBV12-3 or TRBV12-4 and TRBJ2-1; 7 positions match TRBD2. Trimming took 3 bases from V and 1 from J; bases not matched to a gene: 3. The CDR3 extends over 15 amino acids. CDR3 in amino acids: CASSLSGASYNEQFF. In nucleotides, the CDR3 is TGTGCCAGCAGTTTGAGCGGGGCTTCCTACAATGAGCAGTTCTTC.

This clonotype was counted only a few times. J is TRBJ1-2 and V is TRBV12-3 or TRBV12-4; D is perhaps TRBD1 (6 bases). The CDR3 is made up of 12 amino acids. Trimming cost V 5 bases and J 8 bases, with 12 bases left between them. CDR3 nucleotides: TGTGCCAGCAGTCCGGGACATCGGGGCTACACCTTC. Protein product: CASSPGHRGYTF.

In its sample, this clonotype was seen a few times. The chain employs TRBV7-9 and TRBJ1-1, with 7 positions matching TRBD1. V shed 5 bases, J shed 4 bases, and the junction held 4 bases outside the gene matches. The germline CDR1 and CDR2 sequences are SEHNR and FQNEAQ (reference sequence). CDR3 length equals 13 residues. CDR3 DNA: TGTGCCAGCAGCACCCCAGGGGGCACTGAAGCTTTCTTT. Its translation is CASSTPGGTEAFF. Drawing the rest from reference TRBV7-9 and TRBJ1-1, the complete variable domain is DTGVSQNPRHKITKRGQNVTFRCDPISEHNRLYWYRQTLGQGPEFLTYFQNEAQLEKSRLLSDRFSAERPKGSFSTLEIQRTEQGDSAMYLCASSTPGGTEAFFGQGTRLTVV.

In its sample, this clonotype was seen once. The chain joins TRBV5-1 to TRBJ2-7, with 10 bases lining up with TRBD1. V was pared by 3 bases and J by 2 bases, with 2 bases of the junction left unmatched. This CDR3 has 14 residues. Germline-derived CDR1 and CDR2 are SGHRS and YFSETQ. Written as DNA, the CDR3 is TGCGCCAGCAGCTCGGGACAGGGGCCCTACGAGCAGTACTTC. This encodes CASSSGQGPYEQYF.

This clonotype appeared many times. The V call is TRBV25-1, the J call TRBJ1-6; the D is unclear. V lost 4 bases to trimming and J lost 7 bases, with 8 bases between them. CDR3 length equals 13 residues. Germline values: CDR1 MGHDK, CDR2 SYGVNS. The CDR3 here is CASSVRLNSPLHF. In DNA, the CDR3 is TGTGCCAGCAGTGTGCGATTAAATTCACCCCTCCACTTT. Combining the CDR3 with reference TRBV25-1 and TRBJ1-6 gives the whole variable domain EADIYQTPRYLVIGTGKKITLECSQTMGHDKMYWYQQDPGMELHLIHYSYGVNSTEKGDLSSESTVSRIRTEHFPLTLESARPSHTSQYLCASSVRLNSPLHFGNGTRLTVT.

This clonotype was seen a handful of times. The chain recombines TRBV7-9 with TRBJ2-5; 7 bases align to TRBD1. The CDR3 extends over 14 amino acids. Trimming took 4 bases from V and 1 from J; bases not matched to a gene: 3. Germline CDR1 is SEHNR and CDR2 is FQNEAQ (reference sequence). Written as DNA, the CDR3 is TGTGCCAGCAGCTCCGACAGGGTCCAAGAGACCCAGTACTTC. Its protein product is CASSSDRVQETQYF.

The CDR3, as DNA: TGTGCCAGTAAAAACACTGAAGCTTTCTTT. Protein product: CASKNTEAFF. This chain joins TRBV2 and TRBJ1-1; unclear D gene. V shed 9 bases and J shed 2 bases, with 4 bases lying between them. Germline CDR1 is SNHLY and CDR2 is FYNNEI. The CDR3 runs 10 residues.

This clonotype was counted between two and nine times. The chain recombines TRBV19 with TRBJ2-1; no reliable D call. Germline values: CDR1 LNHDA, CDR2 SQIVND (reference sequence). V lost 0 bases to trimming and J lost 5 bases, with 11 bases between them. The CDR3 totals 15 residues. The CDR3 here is CASSIDLRPNNEQFF. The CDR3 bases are TGTGCCAGTAGTATAGATCTTAGGCCTAACAATGAGCAGTTCTTC.

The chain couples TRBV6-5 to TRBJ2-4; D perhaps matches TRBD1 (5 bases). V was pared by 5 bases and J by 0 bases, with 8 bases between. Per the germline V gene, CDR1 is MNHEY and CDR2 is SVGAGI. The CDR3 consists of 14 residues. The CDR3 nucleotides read TGTGCCAGCAGTCAACAGGAAGCCAAAAACATTCAGTACTTC. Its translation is CASSQQEAKNIQYF.

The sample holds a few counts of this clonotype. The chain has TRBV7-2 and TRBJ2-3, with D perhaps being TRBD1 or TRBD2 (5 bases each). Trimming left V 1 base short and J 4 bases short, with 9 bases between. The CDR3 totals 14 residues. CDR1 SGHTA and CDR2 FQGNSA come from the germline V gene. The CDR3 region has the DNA TGTGCCAGCAGCTTAGGGGACCACGCAGATACGCAGTATTTT. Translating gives CASSLGDHADTQYF. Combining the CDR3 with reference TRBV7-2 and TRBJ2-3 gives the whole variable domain GAGVSQSPSNKVTEKGKDVELRCDPISGHTALYWYRQSLGQGLEFLIYFQGNSAPDKSGLPSDRFSAERTGGSVSTLTIQRTQQEDSAVYLCASSLGDHADTQYFGPGTRLTVL.

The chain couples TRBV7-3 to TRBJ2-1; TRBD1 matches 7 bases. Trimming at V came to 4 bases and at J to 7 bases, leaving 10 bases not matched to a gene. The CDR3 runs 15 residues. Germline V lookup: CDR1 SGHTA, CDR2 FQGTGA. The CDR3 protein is CASSSHRGSRNEQFF. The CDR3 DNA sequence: TGTGCCAGCAGCTCGCACAGGGGTTCGAGGAATGAGCAGTTCTTC.